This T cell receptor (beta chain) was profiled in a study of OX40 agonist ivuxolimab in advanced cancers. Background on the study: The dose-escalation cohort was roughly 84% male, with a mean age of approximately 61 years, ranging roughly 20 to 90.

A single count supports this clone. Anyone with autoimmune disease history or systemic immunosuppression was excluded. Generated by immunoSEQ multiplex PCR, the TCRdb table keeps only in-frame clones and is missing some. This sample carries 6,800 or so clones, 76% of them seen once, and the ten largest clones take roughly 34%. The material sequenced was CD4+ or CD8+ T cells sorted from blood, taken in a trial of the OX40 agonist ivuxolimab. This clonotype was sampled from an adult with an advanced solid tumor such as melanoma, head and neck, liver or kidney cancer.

Here the CDR3 DNA reads TGTGCCAGCAGTCGCGGACAGGGACGAAAACTGTTTTTT. Translation: CASSRGQGRKLFF. The rearrangement joins TRBV5-8 to TRBJ1-4; 8 nucleotides align to TRBD1. The junction had 7 bases not matched to a gene; V was cut back by 5 bases and J by 10 bases. The germline gives CDR1 SGHTS, CDR2 YDEGEE. The CDR3 consists of 13 residues.